What follows are 9 T cell receptor beta chains derived from one specimen sequenced in a study of regulatory T cells in long-lasting Graves disease. The time point: newly diagnosed GD, antithyroid drugs for less than 3 months. Preparation of the TCR library used RNA extracted from PBMCs. Arm-PCR with iRepertoire HTBI primers amplified the CDR3 regions for these TCR beta libraries. A single record per CDR3 protein comes from TCRdb applying MiXCR to the multiplex PCR reads. This table has hundreds of thousands of distinct CDR3 sequences, about 15% appearing once. The data also belong to a second study, concerning T cells in Graves' hyperthyroidism and ophthalmopathy.

The sequencing here drew on peripheral blood mononuclear cells (PBMCs), taken at new diagnosis, from a patient treated with antithyroid drugs. These receptors came from a woman in her 30s with Graves disease.

This clonotype was seen repeatedly, ten times or more. The chain recombines TRBV5-1 with TRBJ2-1, with 8 bases identical to TRBD1. Germline V CDR1 and CDR2: SGHRS, YFSETQ. The ends lost 2 bases at V and 2 bases at J; junction bases unmatched: 3. The CDR3 is 15 amino acids. CDR3 loop: CASSFPQGAYNEQFF. For the CDR3, the DNA is TGCGCCAGCAGCTTTCCACAGGGGGCCTACAATGAGCAGTTCTTC.

This chain connects TRBV13 to TRBJ1-2; tentatively, D is TRBD1 (5 bases). Trimming cost V 3 bases and J 7 bases, with 9 bases left between them. This CDR3 comprises 12 residues. Germline V lookup: CDR1 PRHDT, CDR2 FYEKMQ (reference sequence). The CDR3 region is CASSLYGAGYTF. The CDR3 DNA reads TGTGCCAGCAGCTTGTACGGGGCTGGCTACACCTTC. Filled out from reference TRBV13 and TRBJ1-2, the complete variable domain reads AAGVIQSPRHLIKEKRETATLKCYPIPRHDTVYWYQQGPGQDPQFLISFYEKMQSDKGSIPDRFSAQQFSDYHSELNMSSLELGDSALYFCASSLYGAGYTFGSGTRLTVV.

V is TRBV7-8 and J is TRBJ2-3; TRBD2 matches at 9 bases. CDR3 size: 16 residues. The V and J ends lost 5 bases and 2 bases, in that order; junction bases with no gene match: 8. In germline, CDR1 is SGHVS, CDR2 FQNEAQ. This CDR3 is CASSPVLAGPTDTQYF. The CDR3 DNA reads TGTGCCAGCAGCCCGGTTCTAGCGGGACCCACAGATACGCAGTATTTT.

This clonotype has at least ten counts. The V call is TRBV7-8, the J call TRBJ2-7, with a weak D call TRBD2 (6 bases). The V end was cut by 4 bases, the J end by 5 bases, with 12 bases between. The CDR3 contains 13 residues. The germline V gene has CDR1 SGHVS and CDR2 FQNEAQ. The CDR3 DNA reads TGTGCCAGCAGCTCCGGGGGATCTAACGAGCAGTACTTC. Its translation: CASSSGGSNEQYF. The full variable domain, completed using reference TRBV7-8 and TRBJ2-7, is GAGVSQSPRYKVAKRGQDVALRCDPISGHVSLFWYQQALGQGPEFLTYFQNEAQLDKSGLPSDRFFAERPEGSVSTLKIQRTQQEDSAVYLCASSSGGSNEQYFGPGTRLTVT.

This clonotype showed up just a few times. The chain combines TRBV2 with TRBJ2-3, with D tentatively TRBD2 (6 bases). Looked up from germline, CDR1 is SNHLY and CDR2 is FYNNEI. The CDR3 totals 13 residues. Trimming shortened V by 7 bases and J by 2 bases, and 10 bases separated the two germline ends. CDR3 in amino acids: CASMRESTDTQYF. CDR3 nucleotide sequence: TGTGCCAGCATGCGGGAATCCACAGATACGCAGTATTTT.

This clonotype was counted between two and nine times. In nucleotides, the CDR3 is TGCAGTGCTAGAGATCTCACTAGCGGGAGTGGGGAGACCCAGTACTTC. Its translation is CSARDLTSGSGETQYF. The chain combines TRBV20-1 with TRBJ2-5, with 11 bases aligning to TRBD2. The trim removed 0 bases at V and 5 bases at J, leaving 8 bases unmatched. CDR3 length equals 16 residues. Germline CDR1 is DFQATT and CDR2 is SNEGSKA (reference sequence).

The chain combines TRBV27 with TRBJ2-1; tentatively, D is TRBD2 (5 bases). Germline CDR1 is MNHEY and CDR2 is SMNVEV (reference sequence). The CDR3 spans 14 residues. Deletions cut 8 bases from V and 7 bases from J, with 18 bases between. The DNA for the CDR3 is TGTGCCAGCCTGAGCGGCGGGTGGCGTAATGAGCAGTTCTTC. Its protein product is CASLSGGWRNEQFF.

The gene calls are TRBV19 and TRBJ2-1; the match to TRBD2 covers 10 bases. CDR1 and CDR2 from the germline V gene are LNHDA and SQIVND (reference sequence). The V segment lost 6 bases and the J segment 6 bases; nucleotides outside the gene matches: 8. The CDR3 totals 15 residues. The CDR3 loop is CASRQTSGISNEQFF. Here the CDR3 DNA reads TGTGCCAGTAGGCAAACTAGCGGGATTTCCAATGAGCAGTTCTTC.

This chain links TRBV18 with TRBJ1-3; unclear D gene. The CDR3 totals 15 residues. The V and J ends lost 2 bases and 2 bases respectively, with 10 bases between them. Germline V gene lookup returns CDR1 KGHSH and CDR2 LQKENI. The DNA for the CDR3 is TGTGCCAGCTCACCAGACCTGGGGACTGGAAACACCATATATTTT. Its translation: CASSPDLGTGNTIYF.